The subject of this entry is one T cell receptor (beta chain). Data came from immunoSEQ multiplex PCR; TCRdb stores just in-frame clones and leaves some out. Of 60,000 to 70,000 clones in the sample, 80% to 90% are singletons; the top ten hold roughly 4.5%. This sample stems from a study of identifying expanded T cells in peripheral blood. The CDR3 has 12 residues. Trimming removed 3 bases from V and 4 bases from J, with 7 bases in between. Germline loops: CDR1 MDHEN, CDR2 SYDVKM. This receptor was taken from a person aged 18 to 75 in good health. J is TRBJ2-7 and V is TRBV28, with D perhaps matching TRBD1 (5 bases). The specimen was blood. CDR3 loop: CASSLQGYEQYF. The CDR3 DNA reads TGTGCCAGCAGTTTGCAGGGTTACGAGCAGTACTTC.